One sample yielded the 17 T cell receptor beta chains listed below, sequenced in a study of PD-1 blockade in classical Hodgkin lymphoma. Here immunoSEQ multiplex PCR was the method, and the copy in TCRdb shows in-frame clones only, minus some. The sample lists about 89,000 clones; 90% were seen once. Specified time point: cycle 4 day 1 (C4D1), after less than 7 weeks of nivolumab. Each and every patient relapsed after autologous stem cell transplantation, and patients got differing brentuximab vedotin exposure. This specimen consisted of peripheral blood mononuclear cells (PBMCs), obtained before the fourth cycle of nivolumab. All receptors come from a human donor with classical Hodgkin lymphoma.

V is TRBV2 and J is TRBJ2-1; 7 bases fit TRBD1. This CDR3 is built from 15 residues. Trimming cost V 6 bases and J 0 bases; bases outside gene matches: 5. Germline CDR1 SNHLY, CDR2 FYNNEI. The CDR3 loop reads CASRSWDSSYNEQFF. Written as DNA, the CDR3 is TGTGCCAGCAGAAGCTGGGACAGCTCCTACAATGAGCAGTTCTTC.

V and J are TRBV7-6 and TRBJ2-7; D perhaps matches TRBD1 (6 bases). Germline V CDR1 and CDR2: SGHVS, FNYEAQ. The CDR3 is 15 residues long. The V and J ends lost 1 base and 3 bases respectively, with 13 bases between them. CDR3 nucleotide sequence: TGTGCCAGCAGCTTAGGAGGGGGATATTTCTACGAGCAGTACTTC. Translating gives CASSLGGGYFYEQYF.

The chain links TRBV19 to TRBJ2-3; 9 nucleotides line up with TRBD1. After removal of 3 bases from V and 8 bases from J, the junction contained 3 bases not matched to a gene. Germline CDR1 and CDR2: LNHDA and SQIVND (reference sequence). The CDR3 has 13 amino acids. DNA of the CDR3: TGTGCCAGTAGTATCGACAGGGGGATTACGCAGTATTTT. The encoded protein is CASSIDRGITQYF.

This clone was observed a single time. The genes are TRBV4-3 and TRBJ2-4; D is undetermined. Germline V gene sequence: CDR1 LGHNA, CDR2 YSLEER. Trimming cost V 0 bases and J 7 bases, with 19 bases left between them. The CDR3 is 17 residues long. CDR3 residues: CASSQDSRGAHGNIQYF. CDR3 nucleotides: TGCGCCAGCAGCCAAGATTCCCGTGGCGCCCATGGTAACATTCAGTACTTC.

The chain uses TRBV25-1 and TRBJ1-1; possibly TRBD1 for D (6 bases). Germline CDR1 is MGHDK and CDR2 is SYGVNS. The CDR3 is made up of 15 amino acids. The V and J ends lost 0 bases and 4 bases respectively, with 12 bases between them. Here the CDR3 reads CASSEYMGASTEAFF. The CDR3 coding sequence is TGTGCCAGCAGTGAATATATGGGGGCGAGCACTGAAGCTTTCTTT.

Only one count was recorded for this clone. The chain has TRBV5-1 and TRBJ2-6, with D possibly being TRBD2 (5 bases). The CDR3 is 13 amino acids. CDR1 and CDR2 (germline): SGHRS, YFSETQ. Trimming removed 4 bases at V and 10 bases at J, with 12 bases between. The CDR3 region is CASSVAAGNVLTF. The CDR3 DNA is TGCGCCAGCAGCGTCGCGGCGGGTAACGTCCTGACTTTC.

The chain is built from TRBV5-4 and TRBJ1-1; D not certain. The CDR3 sequence is 16 residues long. The V gene's germline CDR1 is SGHNT and CDR2 YYREEE (reference sequence). The germline V and J ends were trimmed by 0 bases and 3 bases, with 15 bases remaining between them. The CDR3 protein is CASSLDPGSRDTEAFF. CDR3 nucleotide sequence: TGTGCCAGCAGCTTGGACCCCGGGAGTCGGGACACTGAAGCTTTCTTT.

J is TRBJ2-7 and V is TRBV7-3, with TRBD1 matching over 10 bases. This CDR3 has 15 amino acids. V lost 4 bases to trimming and J lost 4 bases; unmatched junction nucleotides: 7. Germline CDR1 SGHTA, CDR2 FQGTGA. CDR3 protein: CASSSPGQGIYEQYF. Written as DNA, the CDR3 is TGTGCCAGCAGCTCACCGGGACAGGGGATATACGAGCAGTACTTC.

The chain combines TRBV30 with TRBJ2-3; 7 bases match TRBD2. Germline V gene data show CDR1 as GTSNPN and CDR2 as SVGIG (reference sequence). V shed 7 bases and J 7 bases; nucleotides not matched to a gene: 14. CDR3 length: 14 residues. The DNA of the CDR3 is TGTGCCTTGGGTTTCGGGGAGGGGTTTAATACGCAGTATTTT. It codes for CALGFGEGFNTQYF.

The genes are TRBV4-1 and TRBJ2-5; D possibly corresponds to TRBD2 (6 bases). The CDR3 has 18 residues. Trimming stripped 0 bases from V and 2 bases from J, with 19 bases between. Per germline, CDR1 MGHRA and CDR2 YSYEKL. CDR3 DNA sequence: TGCGCCAGCAGCCAAGATTTTTGGGGGGTGGGAGCGCAAGAGACCCAGTACTTC. Translating gives CASSQDFWGVGAQETQYF.

V gene TRBV7-9 combines with J gene TRBJ2-7; TRBD2 is a possible D gene (7 bases). CDR1 SEHNR and CDR2 FQNEAQ come from the germline V gene (reference sequence). This CDR3 region has 15 residues. V gave up 5 bases and J gave up 0 bases, with 14 bases separating them. The CDR3 region is CASSLRGGRSYEQYF. CDR3 DNA: TGTGCCAGCAGCCTAAGGGGGGGCCGCTCCTACGAGCAGTACTTC.

The gene calls are TRBV28 and TRBJ1-2; unclear D gene. With 6 bases removed from V and 2 bases from J, the gap between germline ends came to 19 bases. The length of the CDR3 is 16 residues. Germline CDR1 reads MDHEN; CDR2 reads SYDVKM. CDR3 loop: CASRPSGGEPNYGYTF. In nucleotides, the CDR3 is TGTGCCAGCAGACCGAGTGGTGGGGAACCCAACTATGGCTACACCTTC.

The chain uses TRBV27 and TRBJ2-2; D is uncertain. In germline, CDR1 is MNHEY, CDR2 SMNVEV (reference sequence). The CDR3 is made up of 12 amino acids. With 1 base removed from V and 7 bases from J, the gap between germline ends came to 4 bases. The CDR3 sequence: CASSLLGGELFF. CDR3 in DNA: TGTGCCAGCAGTTTATTGGGCGGGGAGCTGTTTTTT.

The V gene is TRBV7-9, the J gene TRBJ2-2; TRBD1 matches 9 bases. Per germline, CDR1 SEHNR and CDR2 FQNEAQ (reference sequence). The CDR3 spans 16 residues. With V trimmed by 7 bases and J by 5 bases, 11 bases remained unmatched. CDR3 loop: CASNNLQGARTGELFF. The DNA of the CDR3 is TGTGCCAGCAATAATCTACAGGGGGCGCGGACCGGGGAGCTGTTTTTT.

The chain couples TRBV18 to TRBJ2-7, with D perhaps TRBD1 or TRBD2 (5 bases each). The germline gives CDR1 KGHSH, CDR2 LQKENI. The CDR3 is made up of 12 amino acids. The V gene lost 6 bases and the J gene lost 6 bases, with 12 bases spanning the gap. The CDR3, as DNA: TGTGCCAGCTCCCCGGGGCCTGGCGAGCAGTACTTC. It codes for CASSPGPGEQYF. The full variable domain, its missing parts supplied by reference TRBV18 and TRBJ2-7, is NAGVMQNPRHLVRRRGQEARLRCSPMKGHSHVYWYRQLPEEGLKFMVYLQKENIIDESGMPKERFSAEFPKEGPSILRIQQVVRGDSAAYFCASSPGPGEQYFGPGTRLTVT.

The rearrangement links TRBV7-9 to TRBJ2-3; D might be TRBD1 or TRBD2, each matching 5 bases. The length of the CDR3 is 13 residues. Germline CDR1 reads SEHNR; CDR2 reads FQNEAQ (reference sequence). Trimming left V 5 bases short and J 6 bases short, with 12 bases between. The CDR3: CASSLPGADTQYF. The CDR3 region has the DNA TGTGCCAGCAGCCTCCCCGGGGCGGATACGCAGTATTTT. The variable domain in full, with the rest retrieved from reference TRBV7-9 and TRBJ2-3, is DTGVSQNPRHKITKRGQNVTFRCDPISEHNRLYWYRQTLGQGPEFLTYFQNEAQLEKSRLLSDRFSAERPKGSFSTLEIQRTEQGDSAMYLCASSLPGADTQYFGPGTRLTVL.

This chain joins TRBV5-1 and TRBJ2-2; TRBD1 is a possible D gene (5 bases). Trimming shortened V by 7 bases and J by 1 base, and 11 bases separated the two germline ends. Germline assignment: CDR1 SGHRS and CDR2 YFSETQ. This CDR3 comprises 14 residues. DNA for the CDR3: TGCGCCAGCGTGACAGTGCTGAACACCGGGGAGCTGTTTTTT. It translates to CASVTVLNTGELFF.